The sample holds one count of the clone carrying this T cell receptor (beta chain). The antigen remains undetermined. CDR1 is SGHDT and CDR2 is YYEEEE in the germline V gene. The CDR3 runs to 13 residues. Trimming left V 4 bases short and J 5 bases short, with 13 bases between. This entry is derived from a study of T cell responses to AZD1222 COVID-19 vaccine. General study findings and limits: Most donors were white British, females outnumbered males, and clonal diversity was possibly underestimated. At study baseline, merely more than 5 AZD1222 recipients were seropositive. Spike-specific TCR breadth and depth went up after people got two AZD1222 doses.

Here immunoSEQ multiplex PCR was the method, and the copy in TCRdb shows in-frame clones only, minus some. The sample includes 120,000 to 150,000 clones, around 84% of them seen just once. The receptor comes from an adult who received the AZD1222 COVID-19 vaccine. This sequence joins TRBV5-6 and TRBJ2-7, with D hard to call. The starting material was peripheral blood, obtained 28 days after the second AZD1222 dose. In nucleotides, the CDR3 is TGTGCCAGCAGCCCCATAGGTTACGACGAGCAGTACTTC. Translated: CASSPIGYDEQYF.